This TCR beta chain was recorded in a study of shared clonotypes between healthy human individuals (dated by TCRdb to the early 2020s). Background on the whole study: A few men and a couple of women, aged 18 to 49 years, made up the cohort. For each donor, CD4 naive and CD4 memory were each run on three plates, CD8 naive on two plates, and CD8 memory on one plate. Blood TCR repertoires of a handful of healthy adults were deeply sequenced to estimate repertoire size and the extent of clonotype sharing between individuals. Libraries were prepared and TCR repertoires were sequenced by different laboratories using diverse techniques, in order to increase sequencing depth and limit assay-specific biases. Per donor, leukapheresis produced somewhere between about 0.94 and 8.9 billion PBMCs. Broad study findings and their caveats: Only blood was sampled, and tissue TCR repertoires likely differ from those in blood. Naive subsets generally had larger estimated clonotype richness than memory subsets did. Based on pairwise subsampling, the degree of clonotype sharing among donors was expected to be affected by sequencing depth. Across several donors, approximately 4.6% of naive CD4, roughly 3.5% of naive CD8, around 2.1% of memory CD4, and about 0.44% of memory CD8 clonotypes were shared. Incomplete sequencing was indicated by rarefaction of sorted-subset datasets, despite the large sequencing depth. Because the study included only a small number of donors, the genetic and exposure-history diversity represented was limited. Compared with non-shared clonotypes, clonotypes shared by all four sorted-subset donors had higher generation probabilities.

V was cut back by 0 bases and J by 7 bases, leaving a gap of 10 bases between them. Reading from cysteine to phenylalanine, the CDR3 counts 14 amino acids. Only the CDR3 DNA is retained, 42 bases long and in frame from the first base. CDR1 and CDR2, per the germline V gene, are ENHRY and SYGVKD. The donors were healthy, HIV-negative adults who had no recently reported acute infections or vaccinations. Every donor was a Caucasian adult residing in Nashville, Tennessee, USA. CD4+ T cells were enriched through magnetic negative selection, after which naive cells were positively selected on CD45RA and the remaining negative fraction served as the memory subset. Blood was obtained by leukapheresis, after which PBMCs were separated by Ficoll-Histopaque density gradient centrifugation and cryopreserved in liquid nitrogen vapor phase. Analytical flow cytometry was used to check the purity and quantity of every magnetically sorted T cell population. Genomic DNA was isolated from every sorted fraction and measured by UV absorbance on a Nanodrop 2000c.

Using the deep immunoSEQ assay, multiplex PCR amplified TCR CDR3 regions from genomic DNA. For each cell subset, the extracted genomic DNA was distributed evenly across all wells of several immunoSEQ 96-well plates, and each plate served as one replicate. For sorted subsets, each replicate PCR was loaded with 200 ng genomic DNA, equivalent to 25,000 to 35,000 T cell genomes. The purified libraries were quantified using a Qubit 3.0 fluorometer, sized with a Bioanalyzer 2100, and then quantified again using the KAPA Library Quantification kit. A separate single-read 150-cycle Illumina NextSeq 550 flow cell was used to sequence each immunoSEQ 96-well plate. The source study handled its data this way. Because the immunoSEQ output included only junctional sequences and no quality scores, the filtering could not be the same as the filtering used for full-length reads. To assign V/J genes and CDR3, sequences were annotated against IMGT germline references using PyIR, a Python wrapper for IgBLAST v1.9. Reads with weak V/J assignments (E-value above 1e-6), missing CDR3, stop codons, out-of-frame junctions, or ambiguous translated residues were removed. V3J clonotypes were defined by identical inferred V gene, J gene, and CDR3 amino acid sequence. To compute the percentage overlap between repertoires, the number of shared unique clonotypes was divided by the size of the smaller repertoire. Richness of each repertoire was evaluated using RTK rarefaction, the Chao1 estimator, and Recon v2.1 estimates of unobserved clonotypes. Generation probabilities for all TCRbeta clonotypes obtained by the gDNA method from a handful of donors were computed using OLGA. This immuneACCESS table, as held by TCRdb, lists in-frame sequences with V and J called but not all clones. Of the missing ones, under half trace to an unresolved V gene in checked studies; the others have no known cause. V and J calls and clone size are given by that table; D and trimming were obtained from the DNA. Here the sample has around 940,000 clones; approximately 80% occur a single time. The biggest ten clones account for about 1.5% of the sample.

For this clone: Its binding antigen is unknown. No base-level quality is on record; no much larger clone is a single base apart.

This sequence uses TRBV10-3 and TRBJ1-5; no confident D gene assignment can be made. This receptor was obtained from a man younger than 35 in good health. The specimen was memory CD4+ T cells sorted from blood. The cell subset or site label here, explained by the study, means: CD45RA-negative fraction. The CDR3 loop reads CAISESSIRQPQHF. The DNA sequence follows: TGTGCCATCAGTGAGTCGAGCATACGGCAGCCCCAGCATTTT.